This entry lists 4 T cell receptor beta chains sequenced from one sample in a study of CD8+ T cells in alopecia areata. RNA was extracted and reverse transcribed into cDNA as the sequencing template. Repertoires were generated with immunoSEQ multiplex PCR, while TCRdb's copy carries only in-frame clones and drops some. The table records fewer than 150,000 clones, roughly 50% of them present only once. Treatment defined: oral pan-JAK inhibitor, 5-10 mg twice daily. Sequenced material: CD4+ T cells sorted from blood, taken at week 24, from a patient treated with tofacitinib. The receptors originated from a human donor with alopecia areata.

This sequence joins TRBV6-6 and TRBJ2-1; D gene uncertain. This CDR3 has 13 amino acids. Trimming removed 2 bases at V and 4 bases at J, with 6 bases between. CDR1 and CDR2 (germline): MNHNY, SVGAGI (reference sequence). The CDR3 region is CASSYLEYNEQFF. The CDR3 DNA reads TGTGCCAGCAGTTACCTTGAGTACAATGAGCAGTTCTTC.

The rearrangement joins TRBV30 to TRBJ1-1; unclear D gene. This CDR3 comprises 15 residues. Trimming removed 4 bases at V and 0 bases at J, with 15 bases between. Germline V CDR1 and CDR2: GTSNPN, SVGIG (reference sequence). The CDR3 sequence: CAWITPGGMNTEAFF. CDR3 nucleotide sequence: TGTGCCTGGATCACCCCGGGCGGGATGAACACTGAAGCTTTCTTT.

This clone was picked up a small number of times. The rearrangement joins TRBV27 to TRBJ2-3, with D maybe TRBD2 (5 bases). The CDR3 is 16 residues long. The germline gives CDR1 MNHEY, CDR2 SMNVEV (reference sequence). Deletions cut 6 bases from V and 2 bases from J, with 18 bases between. CDR3 sequence reads: CASSTRGFSLTDTQYF. The CDR3 coding sequence is TGTGCCAGCAGCACTAGAGGGTTTTCCCTCACAGATACGCAGTATTTT.

The chain joins TRBV5-1 to TRBJ2-7; D is undetermined. Trimming removed 1 base at V and 4 bases at J, with 9 bases between. Germline V lookup: CDR1 SGHRS, CDR2 YFSETQ. The CDR3 contains 13 residues. CDR3 sequence: CASSLSQQYEQYF. The DNA of the CDR3 is TGCGCCAGCAGCTTGAGCCAGCAGTACGAGCAGTACTTC.